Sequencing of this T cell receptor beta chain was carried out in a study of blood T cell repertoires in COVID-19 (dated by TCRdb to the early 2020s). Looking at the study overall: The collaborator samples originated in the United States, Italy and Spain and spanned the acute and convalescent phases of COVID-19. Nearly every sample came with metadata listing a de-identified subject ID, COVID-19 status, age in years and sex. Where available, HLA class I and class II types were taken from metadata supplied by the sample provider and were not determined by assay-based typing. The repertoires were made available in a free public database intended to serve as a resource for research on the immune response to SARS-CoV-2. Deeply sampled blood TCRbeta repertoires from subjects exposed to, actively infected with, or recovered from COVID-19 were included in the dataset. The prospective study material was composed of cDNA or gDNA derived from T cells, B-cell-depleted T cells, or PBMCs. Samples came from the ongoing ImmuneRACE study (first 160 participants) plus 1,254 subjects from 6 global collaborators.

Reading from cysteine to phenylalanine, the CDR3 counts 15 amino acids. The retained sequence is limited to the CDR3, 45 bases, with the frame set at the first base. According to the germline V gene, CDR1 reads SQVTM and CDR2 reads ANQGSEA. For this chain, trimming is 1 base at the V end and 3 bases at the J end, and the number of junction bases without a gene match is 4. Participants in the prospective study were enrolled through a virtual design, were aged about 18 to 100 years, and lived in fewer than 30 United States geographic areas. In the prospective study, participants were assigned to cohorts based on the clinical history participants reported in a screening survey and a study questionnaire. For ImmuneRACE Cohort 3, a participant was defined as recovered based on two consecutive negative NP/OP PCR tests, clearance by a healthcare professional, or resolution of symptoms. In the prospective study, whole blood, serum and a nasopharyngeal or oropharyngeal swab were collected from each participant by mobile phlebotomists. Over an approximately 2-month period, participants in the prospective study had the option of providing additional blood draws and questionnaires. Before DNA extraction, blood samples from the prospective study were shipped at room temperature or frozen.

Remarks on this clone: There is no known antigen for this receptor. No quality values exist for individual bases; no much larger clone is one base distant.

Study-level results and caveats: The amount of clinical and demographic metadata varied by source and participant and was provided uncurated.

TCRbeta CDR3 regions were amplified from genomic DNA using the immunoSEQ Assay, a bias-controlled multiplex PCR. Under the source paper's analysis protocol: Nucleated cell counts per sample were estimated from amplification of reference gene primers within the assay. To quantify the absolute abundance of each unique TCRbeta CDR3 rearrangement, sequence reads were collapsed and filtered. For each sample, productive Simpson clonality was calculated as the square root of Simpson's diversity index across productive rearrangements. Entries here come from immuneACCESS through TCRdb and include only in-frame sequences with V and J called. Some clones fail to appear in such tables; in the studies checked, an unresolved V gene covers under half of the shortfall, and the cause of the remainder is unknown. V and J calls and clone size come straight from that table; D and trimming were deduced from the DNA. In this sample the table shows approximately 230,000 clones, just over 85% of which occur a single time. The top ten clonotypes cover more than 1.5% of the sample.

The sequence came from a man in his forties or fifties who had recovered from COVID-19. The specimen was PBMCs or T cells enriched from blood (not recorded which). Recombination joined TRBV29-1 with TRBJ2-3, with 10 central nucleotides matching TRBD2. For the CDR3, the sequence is CSVEGTAGGTDTQYF. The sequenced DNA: TGCAGCGTTGAAGGCACAGCGGGGGGGACAGATACGCAGTATTTT.